This TCR beta chain originates from a study of T cell responses to AZD1222 COVID-19 vaccine (dated by TCRdb to the early 2020s). General notes on the study: AZD1222 recipients whose second dose came at about 4 weeks and those whose second dose came at about 12 weeks were combined into one group, since spike-specific TCR depth and breadth did not differ between the two schedules. A total of about 230 trial participants underwent TCR sequencing, of whom 200 to 220 received two doses of AZD1222 and about 25 received two doses of the MenACWY control vaccine. Trial participants were enrolled by age into 18-55, 56-69 and 70-plus year subgroups, with 148, 28 and 57 TCR-sequenced participants respectively. The full study reports these points: In the small 56-69-year group, the increase in depth fell short of significance, most likely because of low power. A significant rise in spike-specific TCR breadth and depth was observed after two AZD1222 doses relative to day 0 and relative to MenACWY recipients. Reportedly, close to half of the unique spike-specific TCRs recognized epitopes lying outside the regions that are mutated in the B.1.351 and B.1.1.7 variants. Conclusions about previously exposed vaccinees were limited because only six AZD1222 recipients were SARS-CoV-2 seropositive at baseline. Because no day 14 peak-response samples were available, the repertoires could be characterized only after the peak T cell response. Vaccine-associated CD4 TCRs spanned the whole spike protein, with dominant responses in regions 160-218 and 743-854. Most participants were white British and females outnumbered males, and the authors suggested that clonal diversity may have been underestimated.

What the time point label conveys for this sample: baseline before first vaccination. Vaccinee samples were obtained from the UK trials COV001 and COV002, which included a single-blind randomized controlled phase 2/3 trial of AZD1222 (ChAdOx1 nCoV-19) in healthy adults. For TCRbeta chain sequencing, PBMC samples from trial participants were taken at day 0 and at day 28 after the second dose. Points on this clone: Its antigen specificity is not known. No much larger clonotype is one base removed from it; base qualities were not supplied.

From a lookup of the germline V gene (reference sequence), CDR1 and CDR2 are MNHEY and SMNVEV. The CDR3 runs 15 residues from the cysteine to the phenylalanine. The DNA shown is the 45-base CDR3, in frame from base 1. V is cut by 10 bases and J by 0 bases, and the space between the germline ends is 18 bases. The CDR3 regions of human TCRbeta chains were analyzed by immunosequencing. As for the original processing: Repertoire TCRs were matched against a reference library of SARS-CoV-2-specific TCRs generated with the MIRA antigen-specificity platform. Breadth was defined as the fraction of unique TCRs that were SARS-CoV-2-associated. Depth was defined as the fraction of total T cells that were SARS-CoV-2-associated. Using the MIRA data, each spike-specific TCR was assigned both to the spike region to which the TCR was reactive and to a CD4 or CD8 class. Log10-transformed breadth and depth values were compared by one-way ANOVA with Sidak's multiple comparisons tests. The source is immuneACCESS, and TCRdb retained only in-frame sequences with V and J called. Part of the clones is not carried over; for the studies checked, unresolved V genes explain less than half of this, and the remainder is unexplained. V, J and clone size are those of that table, while D and trimming were read from the DNA. Present in this sample are 150,000 or so clones, 80% to 90% of which were seen just once. The ten largest clones capture 4.5% to 6% of the sample.

The starting material was peripheral blood, obtained on day 0 of AZD1222 vaccination. The sequence is built from TRBV27 and TRBJ1-1, and possibly TRBD1, on 6 matching bases. This receptor was taken from an adult in good health. The CDR3 region: CATKRQDSMNTEAFF. The bases are TGTGCCACCAAGCGACAGGATAGCATGAACACTGAAGCTTTCTTT.